One sample yielded the 7 T cell receptor beta chains listed below, sequenced in a study of cytomegalovirus exposure and HLA in healthy donors (dated 2017 in TCRdb). The library was prepared using the immunoSEQ multiplex PCR assay. In its TCRdb copy, this immuneACCESS table keeps in-frame sequences only and misses some clones. Where compared with another copy, unresolved V genes explain less than half of these, and the others have no known cause. This sample comprises roughly 270,000 clones, roughly 90% of them detected only once. Together, the top ten hold 0.92% of the sample. Sequenced input: PBMCs. The receptors come from a woman between 18 and 29 years old in good health and CMV-seronegative.

CDR3 protein: CAWMTSRADTQYF. The CDR3 nucleotides are TGTGCCTGGATGACTAGCCGAGCAGATACGCAGTATTTT. The gene calls are TRBV30 and TRBJ2-3; 7 nucleotides align to TRBD2. J lost 4 bases, V lost 4 bases, and 5 bases had no gene match. This CDR3 has 13 amino acids. Per germline, CDR1 GTSNPN and CDR2 SVGIG (reference sequence).

The genes are TRBV27 and TRBJ1-5; possibly TRBD1 for D (5 bases). The length of the CDR3 is 14 residues. The germline gives CDR1 MNHEY, CDR2 SMNVEV (reference sequence). The V end was cut by 2 bases, the J end by 5 bases, with 10 bases between. The CDR3 nucleotides read TGTGCCAGCAGTTTAGGGCAGGGTCATCAGCCCCAGCATTTT. Translated: CASSLGQGHQPQHF.

This chain joins TRBV7-9 and TRBJ1-1; a possible D gene is TRBD1 (5 bases). V gave up 1 base and J gave up 4 bases, with 10 bases separating them. The CDR3 consists of 14 residues. The germline CDR1 and CDR2 sequences are SEHNR and FQNEAQ (reference sequence). The CDR3 loop reads CASSLGSGVTEAFF. In DNA form, the CDR3 reads TGTGCCAGCAGCTTAGGGTCGGGGGTCACTGAAGCTTTCTTT.

The genes are TRBV11-2 and TRBJ2-3, with TRBD2 identical over 9 bases. J was trimmed by 4 bases and V by 5 bases; bases with no gene match: 10. Germline CDR1 reads SGHAT; CDR2 reads FQNNGV. The CDR3 contains 16 residues. Here the CDR3 reads CASSQRLAVLPDTQYF. In nucleotides, the CDR3 is TGTGCCAGCAGCCAACGACTAGCGGTGTTGCCAGATACGCAGTATTTT.

The chain carries TRBV27 and TRBJ2-7; 10 positions agree with TRBD1. V lost 3 bases, J lost 3 bases, and 5 bases stayed unmatched. Germline V gene lookup returns CDR1 MNHEY and CDR2 SMNVEV (reference sequence). This CDR3 spans 15 amino acids. CDR3: CASSFSGTGVYEQYF. The CDR3 nucleotides are TGTGCCAGCAGTTTTTCTGGGACAGGGGTCTACGAGCAGTACTTC.

The gene calls are TRBV28 and TRBJ2-4; 12 bases agree with TRBD1. Germline loops: CDR1 MDHEN, CDR2 SYDVKM. Germline trimming cut 3 bases from V and 9 bases from J; bases unmatched to any gene: 9. The CDR3 extends over 16 amino acids. The CDR3 coding sequence is TGTGCCAGCAGTTTTGGGGGCGGGACAGGGGGCAGCATTCAGTACTTC. Translation: CASSFGGGTGGSIQYF.

CDR3 nucleotide sequence: TGTGCCAGCAGCGTAGCGGGACAGGGGTCCTACGAGCAGTACTTC. This encodes CASSVAGQGSYEQYF. The chain carries TRBV9 and TRBJ2-7, with 10 bases identical to TRBD1. V trimming: 0 bases; J trimming: 1 base; junction bases outside the gene matches: 1. Germline V gene data show CDR1 as SGDLS and CDR2 as YYNGEE. The CDR3 runs to 15 residues.